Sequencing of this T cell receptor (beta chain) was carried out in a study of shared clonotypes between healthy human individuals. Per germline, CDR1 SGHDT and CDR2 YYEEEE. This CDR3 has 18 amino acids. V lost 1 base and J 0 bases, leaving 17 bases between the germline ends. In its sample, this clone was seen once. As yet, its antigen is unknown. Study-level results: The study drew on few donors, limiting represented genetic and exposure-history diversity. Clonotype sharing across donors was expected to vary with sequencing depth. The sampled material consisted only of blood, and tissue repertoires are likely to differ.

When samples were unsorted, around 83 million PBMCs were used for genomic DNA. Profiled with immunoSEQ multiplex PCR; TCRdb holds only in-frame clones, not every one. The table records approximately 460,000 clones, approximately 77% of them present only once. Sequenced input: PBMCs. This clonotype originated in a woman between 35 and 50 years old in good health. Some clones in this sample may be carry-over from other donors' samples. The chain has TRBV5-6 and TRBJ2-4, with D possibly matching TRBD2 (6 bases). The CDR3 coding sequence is TGTGCCAGCAGCTTGAATCCCCGGGGGATCCTAGCCAAAAACATTCAGTACTTC. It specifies CASSLNPRGILAKNIQYF.